This passage covers 21 T cell receptor beta chains from one sample sequenced in a study of T cells after yellow fever vaccination. TCRdb re-called the 5' RACE reads with MiXCR, one entry per CDR3 protein. The table records some 96,000 distinct CDR3 sequences, roughly 8.2% of them present only once. Sequenced material: CD8+ T cells not binding an NS4B(214-222) dextramer, sorted from PBMCs, taken less than 16 days after the first yellow fever vaccination. The receptors come from a man younger than 30 who received the YFV17D yellow fever vaccine.

This sequence joins TRBV4-1 and TRBJ2-5, with no clear D. This CDR3 has 15 amino acids. V was cut by 0 bases and J by 7 bases, with 15 bases left in between. CDR1 MGHRA and CDR2 YSYEKL come from the germline V gene. CDR3 in amino acids: CASSQEPPPFVTQYF. The DNA of the CDR3 is TGCGCCAGCAGCCAAGAACCACCGCCGTTCGTGACCCAGTACTTC.

The chain combines TRBV29-1 with TRBJ2-3; D may be TRBD1 (7 bases). There are 15 residues in the CDR3. Germline values: CDR1 SQVTM, CDR2 ANQGSEA. V was clipped by 3 bases and J by 5 bases, with 18 bases between them. The chain's CDR3 is CSVEGVEGAGDTQYF. The CDR3 nucleotides read TGCAGCGTTGAGGGTGTGGAGGGGGCGGGAGATACGCAGTATTTT.

V usage is TRBV6-2 or TRBV6-3 and J usage is TRBJ2-2; 9 bases align to TRBD1. The V gene end was trimmed by 4 bases and the J gene end by 4 bases; junction bases not matched to a gene: 4. From germline, CDR1 is MNHEY and CDR2 SVGEGT. The CDR3 is 15 residues long. The CDR3 is CASSLKQGATGELFF. In DNA form, the CDR3 reads TGTGCCAGCAGTTTAAAACAGGGGGCCACCGGGGAGCTGTTTTTT.

The V gene is TRBV7-2, the J gene TRBJ2-5, with 7 bases matching TRBD1. CDR1 and CDR2 from the germline V gene are SGHTA and FQGNSA. The CDR3 runs 15 residues. J lost 5 bases, V lost 6 bases, and 12 bases had no gene match. Written as DNA, the CDR3 is TGTGCCAGCAGTTACCCGCAGGGGGAAGAGGAGACCCAGTACTTC. Its protein product is CASSYPQGEEETQYF.

The CDR3 is CASSALGALGDEQFF. As DNA, the CDR3 is TGTGCCAGCAGCGCTCTTGGGGCATTGGGTGATGAGCAGTTCTTC. The chain has TRBV7-3 and TRBJ2-1; weak D call: TRBD1 (5 bases). The CDR3 runs 15 residues. CDR1 is SGHTA, CDR2 FQGTGA, per germline. Trimming took off 5 bases at V and 8 bases at J, with 19 bases between the two ends.

In this sample, this clonotype turned up a few times. J is TRBJ2-7 and V is TRBV7-9; D is unclear. Germline CDR1 reads SEHNR; CDR2 reads FQNEAQ (reference sequence). The ends were cut back, 2 bases at V and 7 bases at J, with 12 bases in the middle. There are 13 residues in the CDR3. The CDR3 nucleotides are TGTGCCAGCAGCTTACAGGAGCGCTTGGAGCAGTACTTC. Its protein product is CASSLQERLEQYF.

This clonotype has only a few counts. The V gene is TRBV4-1, the J gene TRBJ1-1, with a tentative D call TRBD1 (5 bases). From germline, CDR1 is MGHRA and CDR2 YSYEKL. The CDR3 consists of 20 residues. V gave up 1 base and J gave up 0 bases, with 24 bases separating them. CDR3 sequence: CASSQVVLGAPGGLNTEAFF. The CDR3 region has the DNA TGCGCCAGCAGCCAAGTAGTTTTGGGAGCTCCGGGGGGATTGAACACTGAAGCTTTCTTT.

This clonotype turned up a few times. The chain uses TRBV20-1 and TRBJ2-3, with D unclear. The V and J ends lost 6 bases and 4 bases respectively, with 14 bases between them. Germline V gene data show CDR1 as DFQATT and CDR2 as SNEGSKA (reference sequence). This CDR3 comprises 13 residues. The CDR3 DNA reads as TGCAGTGCCCGGGCCGATGAGGCAGATACGCAGTATTTT. Translating it yields CSARADEADTQYF.

This rearrangement joins TRBV28 to TRBJ2-1, with D uncertain. Trimming removed 3 bases from V and 9 bases from J, with 12 bases in between. The V gene's germline CDR1 is MDHEN and CDR2 SYDVKM. This CDR3 has 13 residues. The CDR3 DNA is TGTGCCAGCAGTTTCCACGCTTCGGGTGAGCAGTTCTTC. Translating gives CASSFHASGEQFF. The full variable domain, rest sourced from reference TRBV28 and TRBJ2-1, is DVKVTQSSRYLVKRTGEKVFLECVQDMDHENMFWYRQDPGLGLRLIYFSYDVKMKEKGDIPEGYSVSREKKERFSLILESASTNQTSMYLCASSFHASGEQFFGPGTRLTVL.

This clonotype was seen ten or more times. The chain carries TRBV12-3 or TRBV12-4 and TRBJ2-1; 8 bases fit TRBD1. Unmatched junction bases numbered 8, after V lost 7 bases and J lost 6 bases. The CDR3 contains 14 residues. As DNA, the CDR3 is TGTGCCAGCACCCGGACAGGGTGGAGCAATGAGCAGTTCTTC. This encodes CASTRTGWSNEQFF.

This clonotype was counted a few times. The rearrangement uses TRBV28 and TRBJ2-7; a weak D match, TRBD1 (6 bases). CDR3 size: 15 residues. Germline V gives CDR1 MDHEN, CDR2 SYDVKM. V lost 3 bases to trimming and J lost 3 bases, with 15 bases between them. The CDR3 DNA reads TGTGCCAGCAGTTTCCGGCCAGGGGATATCTACGAGCAGTACGTC. It is translated as CASSFRPGDIYEQYV.

The sample holds a few counts of this clonotype. The CDR3 here is CASGGAREKLFF. As DNA, the CDR3 is TGTGCCAGCGGGGGGGCCAGGGAAAAACTGTTTTTT. The chain carries TRBV7-9 and TRBJ1-4; D is possibly TRBD1 (6 bases). Germline values: CDR1 SEHNR, CDR2 FQNEAQ (reference sequence). CDR3 size: 12 residues. With 8 bases removed from V and 8 bases from J, the gap between germline ends came to 12 bases.

CDR3 sequence reads: CASSLAGDGRAYNEQFF. In nucleotides, the CDR3 is TGTGCCAGCAGCTTAGCCGGGGACGGTAGAGCCTACAATGAGCAGTTCTTC. The V gene is TRBV7-9, the J gene TRBJ2-1; D assignment may be TRBD1 or TRBD2 (5 bases each). The CDR3 runs 17 residues. V dropped 0 bases and J dropped 2 bases, with 14 bases sitting between them. Per germline, CDR1 SEHNR and CDR2 FQNEAQ (reference sequence).

This clonotype was recorded a few times. At one end, the junction sequence differs from germline, possibly due to a read error. The chain combines TRBV12-3 or TRBV12-4 with TRBJ2-7; TRBD1 matches 10 bases. The CDR3 runs 17 residues. In nucleotides, the CDR3 is TGTGCCAGCAGTGTAGCCGGGACAGGGGACCTCTCCTACGAGCAGTACTTC. This sequence encodes CASSVAGTGDLSYEQYF.

This clonotype was recorded a few times. CDR3 protein: CATSSYSNQPQHF. CDR3 coding DNA: TGTGCCACCAGCTCCTATAGCAATCAGCCCCAGCATTTT. The rearrangement links TRBV15 to TRBJ1-5; D gene unclear. The V and J ends lost 5 bases and 0 bases respectively, with 5 bases between them. CDR1 LNHNV and CDR2 YYDKDF come from the germline V gene (reference sequence). There are 13 residues in the CDR3.

The CDR3 region is CASSLGREKLFF. CDR3 bases: TGTGCCAGCAGCTTAGGCAGGGAAAAACTGTTTTTT. The genes are TRBV7-2 and TRBJ1-4; D remains unclear. Germline CDR1 SGHTA, CDR2 FQGNSA. V lost 1 base and J lost 8, with 5 bases in between. CDR3 length equals 12 residues.

This clonotype was found a few times. V and J are TRBV20-1 and TRBJ2-3; TRBD2 matches 7 bases. Losses at the gene ends were 4 bases for V and 0 bases for J; bases not matched to a gene: 10. Germline V gene data show CDR1 as DFQATT and CDR2 as SNEGSKA (reference sequence). This CDR3 spans 16 amino acids. The CDR3: CSAKVGRGPSTDTQYF. Written as DNA, the CDR3 is TGCAGTGCTAAAGTGGGGAGGGGACCTAGCACAGATACGCAGTATTTT.

This clonotype was recorded a few times. V is TRBV12-3 or TRBV12-4 and J is TRBJ1-5; tentative D call: TRBD1 (5 bases). Trimming stripped 1 base from V and 2 bases from J, with 12 bases between. This CDR3 has 16 amino acids. CDR3 in DNA: TGTGCCAGCAGTTTAGGAGGGACGGGGGGCAATCAGCCCCAGCATTTT. Translated: CASSLGGTGGNQPQHF.

This clonotype has more than one count but fewer than ten. This chain uses TRBV27 with TRBJ2-1, with 10 bases that match TRBD1. Germline V gene lookup returns CDR1 MNHEY and CDR2 SMNVEV (reference sequence). This CDR3 contains 17 residues. V shed 0 bases and J 6 bases; nucleotides not matched to a gene: 8. The CDR3 here is CASSLSSGTGAFNEQFF. In DNA form, the CDR3 reads TGTGCCAGCAGTTTATCGTCCGGGACAGGGGCCTTCAATGAGCAGTTCTTC.

This clonotype has just a few counts. The chain carries TRBV6-1 and TRBJ2-7, with D possibly being TRBD1 (5 bases). Trimming left V 6 bases short and J 5 bases short, with 11 bases between. Germline CDR1 reads MNHNS; CDR2 reads SASEGT. This CDR3 has 12 amino acids. The CDR3 nucleotides read TGTGCCAGCAGCGCCAACAGGAACGAGCAGTACTTC. It yields the protein CASSANRNEQYF.

This clonotype was counted between two and nine times. The rearrangement joins TRBV5-4 to TRBJ2-7; D could derive from TRBD1 or TRBD2 (5 bases each). Germline CDR1 reads SGHNT; CDR2 reads YYREEE (reference sequence). Trimming took off 4 bases at V and 0 bases at J, with 14 bases between the two ends. The CDR3 covers 15 residues. The CDR3 loop is CASSPTGTPSYEQYF. Written as DNA, the CDR3 is TGTGCCAGCAGCCCGACCGGGACGCCCTCCTACGAGCAGTACTTC.